This TCR beta chain was documented in a study of T cells of healthy individuals. TCRdb recomputed calls from the 5' RACE reads with MiXCR, one row per CDR3 protein. The sample has nearly 100,000 distinct CDR3 sequences, 17% seen once. The CDR3 is 15 amino acids. This clonotype was counted ten times or more. The chain recombines TRBV21-1 with TRBJ1-3; the D segment call TRBD1 is taken from the table without a DNA check. TRBV21-1 is a documented pseudogene. The receptor was isolated from a human donor in good health. The chain's CDR3 is CASSKGSGTGNTIYF. The CDR3, as DNA: TGTGCCAGCAGCAAGGGGTCAGGAACTGGAAACACCATATATTTT.